A single sample gave rise to the 17 T cell receptor beta chains below, sequenced in a study of identical twins. TCRdb re-derived calls from the 5' RACE reads in MiXCR, one entry per CDR3 protein. The sample holds some 1,700,000 distinct CDR3 sequences, under 35% seen once. The sequenced material came from cord blood. The receptors derive from a newborn girl in good health.

This chain joins TRBV27 and TRBJ2-2; 7 bases align to TRBD1. V lost 6 bases, J lost 2 bases, and 12 bases stayed unmatched. CDR1 and CDR2 from the germline V gene are MNHEY and SMNVEV (reference sequence). The CDR3 has 17 amino acids. The CDR3 loop is CASSRNRGPTNTGELFF. The CDR3 DNA is TGTGCCAGCAGCCGAAACAGGGGACCCACCAACACCGGGGAGCTGTTTTTT.

This clonotype was counted between two and nine times. J is TRBJ1-4 and V is TRBV6-5; possibly TRBD1 for D (5 bases). The CDR3 length is 14 residues. Germline V gene lookup returns CDR1 MNHEY and CDR2 SVGAGI. Trimming pared 7 bases from V and 4 bases from J, leaving 13 bases between. The DNA of the CDR3 is TGTGCCAGCACCACAAGGGGCGTTAATGAAAAACTGTTTTTT. Its translation is CASTTRGVNEKLFF.

The V call is TRBV30, the J call TRBJ2-7; tentative D call: TRBD1 (6 bases). The ends were cut back, 4 bases at V and 0 bases at J, with 13 bases in the middle. The CDR3 has 14 residues. Germline lookup yields CDR1 GTSNPN and CDR2 SVGIG (reference sequence). In DNA form, the CDR3 reads TGTGCCTGGATTGAGCTGGGGGCCTCCTACGAGCAGTACTTC. Translating gives CAWIELGASYEQYF.

There are a few counts of this clonotype. The chain employs TRBV7-8 and TRBJ1-5; 7 nucleotides match TRBD1. V was clipped by 4 bases and J by 7 bases; unmatched bases: 7. Germline V lookup: CDR1 SGHVS, CDR2 FQNEAQ. CDR3 length: 14 amino acids. The CDR3 coding sequence is TGTGCCAGCAGCTCCGACAGGGTTAGGCAGCCCCAGCATTTT. Its protein is CASSSDRVRQPQHF. Filled out from reference TRBV7-8 and TRBJ1-5, the complete variable domain reads GAGVSQSPRYKVAKRGQDVALRCDPISGHVSLFWYQQALGQGPEFLTYFQNEAQLDKSGLPSDRFFAERPEGSVSTLKIQRTQQEDSAVYLCASSSDRVRQPQHFGDGTRLSIL.

This chain uses TRBV10-1 with TRBJ2-4; no firm D call. The CDR3 totals 16 residues. V dropped 0 bases and J dropped 0 bases, with 9 bases sitting between them. CDR1 is WNHNN and CDR2 is SYGVQD in the germline V gene (reference sequence). CDR3 loop: CASSESSQVAKNIQYF. The CDR3 nucleotides read TGCGCCAGCAGTGAGTCGTCGCAGGTAGCCAAAAACATTCAGTACTTC.

The chain carries TRBV6-2 or TRBV6-3 and TRBJ2-5; D gene uncertain. Trimming took off 5 bases at V and 11 bases at J, with 12 bases between the two ends. CDR3 size: 11 residues. Germline V CDR1 and CDR2: MNHEY, SVGEGT. DNA of the CDR3: TGTGCCAGCAGTACCTACACGGAGCAGTACTTC. Amino acid sequence: CASSTYTEQYF.

Regarding this clonotype: An end of the junction differs from the germline gene, which may be a read error. The chain links TRBV25-1 to TRBJ2-4; 7 bases agree with TRBD1. The germline V gene encodes CDR1 MGHDK and CDR2 SYGVNS. This CDR3 spans 15 amino acids. The CDR3 DNA sequence: TGTGCCAACAGTGAGGGGAACAGGGGCAAAAACATTCAGTACTTC. Translating it yields CANSEGNRGKNIQYF.

This chain links TRBV20-1 with TRBJ1-6, with D perhaps matching TRBD1 (6 bases). This CDR3 contains 16 residues. Germline CDR1 reads DFQATT; CDR2 reads SNEGSKA (reference sequence). Trimming removed 7 bases from V and 7 bases from J, with 23 bases in between. The CDR3 reads CSGATGLVLRNSPLHF. The CDR3 DNA follows: TGCAGTGGCGCAACAGGGCTGGTCCTTAGAAATTCACCCCTCCACTTT.

The chain combines TRBV7-2 with TRBJ1-2, with TRBD1 matching over 7 bases. The CDR3 is 14 residues long. CDR1 and CDR2 from the germline V gene are SGHTA and FQGNSA. The V segment lost 6 bases and the J segment 5 bases; nucleotides outside the gene matches: 9. CDR3 in DNA: TGTGCCAGCAGACGGATGACAGGGAGTTATGGCTACACCTTC. Its protein is CASRRMTGSYGYTF. The entire variable domain, with the rest obtained from reference TRBV7-2 and TRBJ1-2, is as follows: GAGVSQSPSNKVTEKGKDVELRCDPISGHTALYWYRQSLGQGLEFLIYFQGNSAPDKSGLPSDRFSAERTGGSVSTLTIQRTQQEDSAVYLCASRRMTGSYGYTFGSGTRLTVV.

The gene calls are TRBV20-1 and TRBJ2-7, with D perhaps TRBD2 (6 bases). The CDR3 is 13 amino acids. Trimming took 6 bases from V and 0 from J, leaving 12 bases between them. The germline CDR1 and CDR2 sequences are DFQATT and SNEGSKA (reference sequence). The CDR3 DNA sequence: TGCAGTGCCGAGCCGGGGGACTCCTACGAGCAGTACTTC. Translation gives CSAEPGDSYEQYF.

In this sample, this clonotype turned up a few times. V usage is TRBV12-3 or TRBV12-4 and J usage is TRBJ2-1; the D gene is possibly TRBD2 (6 bases). The V end lost 7 bases, the J end lost 4 bases, and 35 bases lay between the germline ends. The CDR3 spans 21 residues. The CDR3 loop is CASTRIRLDPWQLDPYNEQFF. Written as DNA, the CDR3 is TGTGCCAGCACCCGAATTAGACTAGACCCTTGGCAATTGGACCCTTACAATGAGCAGTTCTTC.

Note on this clonotype: The germline gene is not matched at one end of the junction; a read error may be the cause. This chain joins TRBV5-1 and TRBJ2-5, with 7 bases that match TRBD2. This CDR3 has 15 amino acids. The germline CDR1 and CDR2 sequences are SGHRS and YFSETQ. The CDR3: CPSSLGLAVRETQYF. The CDR3 coding sequence is TGCCCCAGCAGCTTGGGGCTAGCGGTCCGAGAGACCCAGTACTTC.

On this clonotype: No conserved phenylalanine or tryptophan is present at the end of the CDR3, so a read error is the likely explanation. The V and J genes are TRBV3-1 and TRBJ1-1; D is unclear. The germline V and J ends were trimmed by 0 bases and 4 bases, with 15 bases remaining between them. The CDR3 is 16 residues long. The germline V gene encodes CDR1 LGHDT and CDR2 YNNKEL (reference sequence). CDR3 DNA: TGTGCCAGCAGCCAAGACATGGGCTCAGTGGGCACTGAAGCTTTCGTT. It translates to CASSQDMGSVGTEAFV.

The sample holds a few counts of this clonotype. The V and J genes are TRBV28 and TRBJ1-2; weak D call: TRBD1 (6 bases). V lost 8 bases and J 0 bases, leaving 19 bases between the germline ends. Germline CDR1 is MDHEN and CDR2 is SYDVKM. The CDR3 sequence is 16 residues long. The CDR3 region is CASLGGFISPNYGYTF. CDR3 coding DNA: TGTGCCAGCTTGGGGGGCTTTATCTCCCCTAACTATGGCTACACCTTC.

CDR3 region: CASSLEGTHYEQYF. The CDR3 DNA follows: TGTGCCAGCAGCTTAGAAGGGACACACTACGAGCAGTACTTC. The rearrangement uses TRBV7-9 and TRBJ2-4; D is perhaps TRBD1 (6 bases). The J call may be wrong; the DNA end is better matched by TRBJ2-7. From germline, CDR1 is SEHNR and CDR2 FQNEAQ (reference sequence). CDR3 length equals 14 residues.

This chain joins TRBV12-3 or TRBV12-4 and TRBJ1-5; D gene uncertain. V lost 8 bases and J 6 bases, leaving 14 bases between the germline ends. The CDR3 loop spans 13 amino acids. The CDR3 spells CASALGQSQPQHF. Written as DNA, the CDR3 is TGTGCCAGCGCCTTGGGTCAGAGTCAGCCCCAGCATTTT.

This clonotype came up a few times. The V call is TRBV2, the J call TRBJ2-5, with D perhaps matching TRBD2 (5 bases). V shed 6 bases and J shed 2 bases, with 13 bases lying between them. The CDR3 sequence is 14 residues long. Germline assignment: CDR1 SNHLY and CDR2 FYNNEI. This CDR3 is CASRSGGLQETQYF. The CDR3 DNA sequence: TGTGCCAGCAGAAGCGGTGGACTTCAAGAGACCCAGTACTTC.